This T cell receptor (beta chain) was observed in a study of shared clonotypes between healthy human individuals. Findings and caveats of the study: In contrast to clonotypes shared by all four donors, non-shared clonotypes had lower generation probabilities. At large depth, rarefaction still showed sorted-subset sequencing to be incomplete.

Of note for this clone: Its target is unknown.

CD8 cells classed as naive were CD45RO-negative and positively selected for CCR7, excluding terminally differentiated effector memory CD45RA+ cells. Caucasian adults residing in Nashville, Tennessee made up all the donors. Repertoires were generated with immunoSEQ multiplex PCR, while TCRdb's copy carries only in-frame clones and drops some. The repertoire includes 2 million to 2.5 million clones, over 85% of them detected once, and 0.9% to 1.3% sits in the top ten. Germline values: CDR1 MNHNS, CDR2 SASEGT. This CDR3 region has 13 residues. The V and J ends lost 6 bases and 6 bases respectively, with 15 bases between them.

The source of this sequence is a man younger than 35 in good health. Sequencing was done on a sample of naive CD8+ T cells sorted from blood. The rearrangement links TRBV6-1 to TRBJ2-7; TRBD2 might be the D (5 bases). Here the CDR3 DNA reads TGTGCCAGCAGGGACCCCGAGGGCCTCGAGCAGTACTTC. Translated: CASRDPEGLEQYF.